This T cell receptor (beta chain) is from a study of cytomegalovirus exposure and HLA in healthy donors (dated by TCRdb to 2016 to 2017). About the investigation overall: According to an earlier analysis of around 600 of the donors, about 179 million T cells yielded 90 million to 130 million unique TCR beta sequences and 276 Gb of sequence data. Rather than drawing on any new phenotypic data, the later analysis identified candidate immune exposures from TCR beta sequences and the way those sequences occurred across donors. Both class I and class II loci were covered by HLA typing, at four-digit resolution. Donor age, sex, ethnicity and CMV serostatus were compiled alongside the repertoire data. The study aimed to test whether cataloging public T cell receptors could reveal signatures of past pathogen exposure. Along with the approximately 600-subject first cohort, a separate validation cohort of some 130 different subjects was used. Roughly 300 gigabases of sequencing data and around 87 million unique TCR sequences were included in an early release covering several hundred HLA-typed donors. A later genetic analysis took genome-wide SNP genotypes for about 60% of the roughly 670 donors and used that subset as a discovery cohort. Typing coverage differed by locus: A, B, C, DRB1 and DQB1 were typed in about 620-640 donors, DQA1 in about 500, DPA1 in some 610, and DPB1 in 400 to 490. All discovery cohort repertoires had been generated on a single sequencing platform. In a later analysis, previously published TCR beta repertoires from several hundred donors were re-analyzed and high-resolution HLA genotyping was added so that TCR occurrence patterns could be studied. Across roughly 420 genotyped donors of the cohort, an average of about 240,000 unique TCR beta nucleotide sequences per donor were sequenced, and around 20% of those sequences were non-productive. Of the roughly 390 genotyped donors, roughly 76% were placed in the genetic ancestry cluster associated with self-reported Caucasian donors. Because of strong linkage in the cohort, roughly five DR-DQ haplotypes were treated as single units for association and clustering. The study used immunosequencing to profile the T cell repertoires of hundreds of subjects and linked those repertoires to cytomegalovirus serostatus. An earlier analysis of a few hundred of the donors applied high-throughput TCR beta sequencing to assess whether each TCR beta V gene segment acted as functional or pseudogenic. To predict cytomegalovirus infection status, the study combined high-throughput TCR immunosequencing, statistical association of individual TCRs with disease status, and machine learning. The paper's findings and limits, for the study overall: An association between a missense DCLRE1C variant and V-gene and J-gene trimming of TCR beta chains was found in a later genetic analysis and replicated in an independent cohort. In an earlier analysis of some 550 of the donors, most TCR beta V segments were observed in productive rearrangements about 87% or about 30% of the time, broadly matching IMGT annotations. While some public TCRs were present in many individuals, most TCR sequences turned up only very rarely across donors. In vitro tests confirmed that a few of the cytomegalovirus-associated TCR beta chains recognize cytomegalovirus antigens. Because HLA typing was unavailable for some donors at each locus, only the typed subset was used in association tests. Specific HLA alleles were associated with 15,000 to 20,000 TCR beta sequences at a false discovery rate of 0.05 in a later analysis. In a later analysis, HLA-associated TCR beta chains showed more clonal expansion and lower generation probabilities than non-associated chains that were equally common. A later analysis found that TCR association rates varied across HLA loci, with DRB1 alleles showing the most associated TCRs and HLA-C alleles the fewest. Because the 87-base-pair reads could not distinguish some IMGT-functional V segments, including TRBV6-2 and TRBV6-3, those segments were excluded. According to the authors, the approach could potentially be generalized to other disease states and immunological phenotypes. Only TCR beta chains were sequenced in this cohort, and the absence of alpha or paired-chain data limited detectable features. Because counts were too low, seventeen rarely observed V segments, including chromosome 9 orphons, were left out of the earlier analysis of about 500 of the donors. Most CMV-associated TCR beta chains appeared to be HLA-restricted in a later analysis, and the HLA associations seemed to be driven largely by CMV exposure. A further reported finding was that TCR beta sequences accurately predicted the HLA-A and HLA-B alleles for most subjects in the first cohort. Linkage disequilibrium might explain the correlated functional status among segregating V segments, but an unknown experimental factor could not be excluded. In a later analysis, several top co-occurrence clusters were reported to appear linked to parvovirus B19, influenza, CMV and Epstein-Barr virus. In the study, about 150 TCR beta chains were listed as associated with cytomegalovirus. The sequencing pipeline was judged likely to have produced a cluster of highly shared sequence variants as a technical artifact. The only immune exposure information available for the cohort was CMV serostatus. In both the original and validation cohorts, the classifier was reported to diagnose cytomegalovirus status with high specificity and sensitivity. Sequencing depth was assumed to be roughly uniform across donors in the presence/absence analyses, though that assumption may not hold. When HLA alleles, especially DR and DQ, strongly co-occurred, TCR associations were difficult to assign to individual alleles. According to a later genetic analysis, donors in an Asian-associated ancestry cluster had fewer N-insertions in productive TCRs than the approximately 650-donor mean.

From its cysteine to its phenylalanine, the CDR3 spans 17 amino acids. Only CDR3 DNA is held: 51 bases, read in frame from base 1. The junction shows trimming of 5 bases on V and 5 bases on J, and the gene matches do not reach 13 bases of it. The germline V gene yields SGHAT for CDR1 and FQNNGV for CDR2. Comment on this clone: The antigen this receptor binds is unknown.

The cohort was made up of roughly 670 healthy bone marrow donors. Cohort members were all nominally healthy when sampled, although unrecorded immune exposures were likely present. The donor tested CMV seropositive, placing the donor among the roughly 300 seropositive members of the cohort. A peripheral blood sample was collected from each donor, and TCR beta sequencing was performed on peripheral blood mononuclear cells. The Qiagen DNeasy Blood Extraction Kit was used to extract genomic DNA from the blood cell samples. The library came from the immunoSEQ multiplex PCR assay. For the multiplex PCR, a mixture combining 60 forward primers for TCR Vbeta segments and 13 reverse primers for TCR Jbeta segments was used. A multiplex PCR assay on genomic DNA amplified the CDR3 region of rearranged TCR beta genes. The Illumina HiSeq System was used to sequence the amplified TCR beta libraries as 87-base-pair reads. As for the original processing: In a later analysis, roughly 80 million unique TCR beta chains were counted across the approximately 640 repertoires, and some 10 million of these chains were shared by at least two donors. Raw reads were error-corrected and collapsed into unique sequences by a nearest-neighbor algorithm in which closely related sequences were merged to remove PCR and sequencing errors. Alignment of CDR3 sequences to IMGT reference sequences was used to assign V, D and J gene segments. For a sequence to be retained, a match of at least six nucleotides to both a V gene segment and a J gene segment was required. Rearrangements were called productive when the CDR3 lacked stop codons and stayed in frame with V and J; all others were non-productive. Following IMGT convention, CDR3 was defined as the stretch from the second conserved V-encoded cysteine to the conserved J-encoded phenylalanine. Sequences without an unambiguous match to a single V gene segment were excluded from the earlier analysis of about 600 of the donors. In an earlier analysis of some 590 of the donors, a V segment was called functional when productive rearrangements were above 56.7%, and segregating when the standard deviation between donors exceeded 5%. A statistical classification framework was developed to diagnose cytomegalovirus status using the catalog of TCR beta chain sequences. V and J gene assignment, in a later analysis, came from comparing TCR nucleotide sequences with IMGT/GENE-DB human TR gene sequences. Using the TCRdist pipeline, a later analysis assigned CDR3 sequences along with most-parsimonious VDJ recombination scenarios. In a later analysis, each TCR beta chain was defined by its CDR3 amino acid sequence together with its V-gene family, and reads without a unique V-gene family were excluded. To address suspected cross-contamination and a sequencing artifact, a later analysis removed over 500 highly shared, low-generation-probability nucleotide sequences. In a later analysis, a clonal expansion index for each public chain was calculated from normalized within-repertoire ranks of inferred template counts. A later analysis computed generation probabilities with a VDJ recombination model fitted to out-of-frame rearrangements, and checked the results against IGoR. A later analysis scored TCR-TCR, TCR-HLA and TCR-CMV co-occurrence with hypergeometric tests, applying a repertoire-size bias correction to TCR pairs. To estimate false discovery rates, a later analysis permuted the HLA or CMV assignments 20 times. In a later analysis, co-occurring TCRs were grouped with DBSCAN, and TCRdist sequence similarity was added when clustering was performed within HLA-allele-positive subsets. Repertoires with fewer than 30,000 or more than 120,000 public chains were left out of co-occurrence clustering, as were about 5 repertoires with anomalous nucleotide sharing. TCRdb took this table from immuneACCESS and kept in-frame rearrangements with V and J called. Such tables lack part of the clones; where checked against another copy, unresolved V genes explain under half of the gap, and the rest is unexplained. V, J and clone size are taken as reported in that table, and D and trimming were inferred from the DNA itself. The sample's table covers more than 75,000 clones. 15% of the sample belongs to the ten largest clones.

The rearrangement joined TRBV11-2 to TRBJ2-2, and 8 bases in between align with TRBD1. The clonotype originates from a man aged 50 or older in good health and CMV-seropositive. Sequences were obtained from PBMCs. The nucleotides are TGTGCCAGCAGCCAGGTCGGCAGGGGGCGAGTTACCGGGGAGCTGTTTTTT. Its product reads: CASSQVGRGRVTGELFF.